The 28 T cell receptor beta chains below come from one sample, sequenced in a study of identical twins. In TCRdb, the 5' RACE reads were re-called with MiXCR into one record per CDR3 protein. This sample has roughly 1.6 million distinct CDR3 sequences; about 30% occur once, and the top ten carry about 0.27%. The sample was cord blood. The origin of the receptors is a newborn girl in good health.

The gene calls are TRBV20-1 and TRBJ2-5; TRBD2 matches at 9 bases. Gene TRBJ2-7 matches the end of the DNA better, so the J call may be wrong. This CDR3 has 11 residues. Germline V gene data show CDR1 as DFQATT and CDR2 as SNEGSKA (reference sequence). CDR3 nucleotides: TGCAGTGCACGGCGGGAGGGCGAGCAGTACTTC. This gives the protein CSARREGEQYF.

This clonotype has just a few counts. The chain has TRBV28 and TRBJ2-1; 7 bases match TRBD1. The germline CDR1 and CDR2 sequences are MDHEN and SYDVKM. With V trimmed by 4 bases and J by 4 bases, 10 bases remained unmatched. The CDR3 has 16 residues. In DNA form, the CDR3 reads TGTGCCAGCAGTTCCCTCGGGACAGCCCCATACAATGAGCAGTTCTTC. Translation: CASSSLGTAPYNEQFF.

This clonotype was detected many times. This chain links TRBV5-1 with TRBJ2-1, with 11 bases that match TRBD2. The CDR3 consists of 14 residues. Trimming at V came to 1 base and at J to 8 bases, leaving 2 bases not matched to a gene. Germline assignment: CDR1 SGHRS and CDR2 YFSETQ. The CDR3 loop reads CASSLTSGSYEQFF. As DNA, the CDR3 is TGCGCCAGCAGCTTGACTAGCGGGAGTTATGAGCAGTTCTTC.

As concerns this clonotype: The junction differs from germline at one of its ends, possibly a read error. This chain joins TRBV9 and TRBJ2-3; D is possibly TRBD2 (6 bases). The CDR3 covers 14 residues. Germline values: CDR1 SGDLS, CDR2 YYNGEE. The CDR3 sequence: CASSPVTSRDTQYF. DNA for the CDR3: TGTGCCAGCAGCCCGGTAACTAGCAGAGATACGCAGTATTTT.

This clonotype came up a few times. This chain links TRBV6-6 with TRBJ1-1; unclear D gene. V lost 2 bases, J lost 4 bases, and 5 bases lay in between. CDR3 length equals 12 residues. Germline V CDR1 and CDR2: MNHNY, SVGAGI (reference sequence). The CDR3 bases are TGTGCCAGCAGTTACGGGGTCACTGAAGCTTTCTTT. Protein product: CASSYGVTEAFF.

This clonotype was seen more than once but under ten times. The chain couples TRBV6-6 to TRBJ1-2; TRBD1 matches 7 bases. The CDR3 consists of 14 residues. From germline, CDR1 is MNHNY and CDR2 SVGAGI (reference sequence). V lost 6 bases to trimming and J lost 1 base; unmatched junction nucleotides: 5. The chain's CDR3 is CASSHDRVNYGYTF. CDR3 in DNA: TGTGCCAGCAGCCACGACAGGGTTAACTATGGCTACACCTTC.

For this clonotype: The final CDR3 position lacks the conserved phenylalanine or tryptophan, pointing to a likely read error. The chain employs TRBV28 and TRBJ1-5; 7 bases fit TRBD1. Germline V gene sequence: CDR1 MDHEN, CDR2 SYDVKM. The CDR3 consists of 22 residues. V lost 5 bases, J lost 0 bases, and 25 bases stayed unmatched. The CDR3 reads CASSPSVPLQGRRIYSNQPQHS. CDR3 nucleotide sequence: TGTGCCAGCAGTCCCTCAGTCCCTCTACAGGGGCGAAGAATATATAGCAATCAGCCCCAGCATTCT.

The chain has TRBV10-3 and TRBJ2-4; D may correspond to TRBD1 or TRBD2 (6 bases each). With the DNA end fitting TRBJ2-7 better, the J assignment may be wrong. The CDR3 has 14 amino acids. CDR1 is ENHRY and CDR2 is SYGVKD in the germline V gene. Written as DNA, the CDR3 is TGTGCCATCATCCTCCCCGGGGGCGCGTACGAGCAGTACTTC. Translation gives CAIILPGGAYEQYF.

This clonotype was seen more than once but under ten times. The chain links TRBV6-2 or TRBV6-3 to TRBJ1-1, with a tentative D call TRBD1 (5 bases). The CDR3 spans 20 residues. CDR1 and CDR2 (germline): MNHEY, SVGEGT. V was pared by 6 bases and J by 0 bases, with 29 bases between. The CDR3 region is CASSPFPIGDLRVLNTEAFF. In nucleotides, the CDR3 is TGTGCCAGCAGCCCGTTCCCAATAGGGGATCTTAGGGTCTTGAACACTGAAGCTTTCTTT.

This clonotype was recorded a few times. The chain combines TRBV5-1 with TRBJ2-6; 7 bases are a match to TRBD1. V dropped 0 bases and J dropped 0; count of bases not matched to a gene: 3. The germline gives CDR1 SGHRS, CDR2 YFSETQ. This CDR3 is 17 amino acids long. CDR3 sequence reads: CASSLGGTDSGANVLTF. DNA for the CDR3: TGCGCCAGCAGCTTGGGGGGGACAGACTCTGGGGCCAACGTCCTGACTTTC. Full variable domain (outside the CDR3, taken from reference TRBV5-1 and TRBJ2-6): KAGVTQTPRYLIKTRGQQVTLSCSPISGHRSVSWYQQTPGQGLQFLFEYFSETQRNKGNFPGRFSGRQFSNSRSEMNVSTLELGDSALYLCASSLGGTDSGANVLTFGAGSRLTVL.

In this sample, this clonotype turned up a few times. This chain uses TRBV29-1 with TRBJ2-7; the D gene is possibly TRBD2 (7 bases). Trimming removed 4 bases at V and 3 bases at J, with 13 bases between. Per germline, CDR1 SQVTM and CDR2 ANQGSEA. The CDR3 is 13 residues long. The CDR3 reads CSVGGGRFYEQYF. CDR3 nucleotide sequence: TGCAGCGTTGGGGGGGGCAGATTCTACGAGCAGTACTTC.

The chain employs TRBV7-2 and TRBJ2-5; tentatively, D is TRBD1 (6 bases). Germline lookup yields CDR1 SGHTA and CDR2 FQGNSA. The CDR3 is made up of 16 amino acids. The V end lost 3 bases, the J end lost 3 bases, and 17 bases lay between the germline ends. CDR3 sequence (DNA): TGTGCCAGCAGCTTTCTAGGCAGGGGAAAGGAAGAGACCCAGTACTTC. Amino acids: CASSFLGRGKEETQYF.

The table lists this clonotype with a few counts. The V and J genes are TRBV13 and TRBJ2-1, with D unresolved. Trimming left V 4 bases short and J 4 bases short, with 17 bases between. The CDR3 sequence is 16 residues long. CDR1 and CDR2 (germline): PRHDT, FYEKMQ (reference sequence). Here the CDR3 reads CASSSIRTPSYNEQFF. In DNA form, the CDR3 reads TGTGCCAGCAGCTCAATACGGACGCCGAGTTACAATGAGCAGTTCTTC.

The chain recombines TRBV20-1 with TRBJ2-3; 10 bases agree with TRBD2. The trim removed 3 bases at V and 7 bases at J, leaving 7 bases unmatched. Germline V gives CDR1 DFQATT, CDR2 SNEGSKA (reference sequence). This CDR3 has 14 residues. CDR3 protein: CSASRRAGGNTQYF. Written as DNA, the CDR3 is TGCAGTGCTAGTCGACGAGCGGGAGGGAATACGCAGTATTTT.

This clonotype was counted a few times. This chain uses TRBV13 with TRBJ2-4; 8 positions agree with TRBD2. The CDR3 has 15 residues. Germline CDR1 reads PRHDT; CDR2 reads FYEKMQ (reference sequence). V trimming: 3 bases; J trimming: 6 bases; junction bases outside the gene matches: 7. CDR3 bases: TGTGCCAGCAGCTTGCGGGGGCTAGCGGGAAACATTCAGTACTTC. Encoded protein: CASSLRGLAGNIQYF. The complete variable domain, with remaining parts taken from reference TRBV13 and TRBJ2-4, reads AAGVIQSPRHLIKEKRETATLKCYPIPRHDTVYWYQQGPGQDPQFLISFYEKMQSDKGSIPDRFSAQQFSDYHSELNMSSLELGDSALYFCASSLRGLAGNIQYFGAGTRLSVL.

The chain uses TRBV10-1 and TRBJ2-4, with D possibly TRBD1 on 5 matching bases. The CDR3 contains 15 residues. The V gene's germline CDR1 is WNHNN and CDR2 SYGVQD (reference sequence). V shed 3 bases and J shed 3 bases, with 12 bases lying between them. The DNA of the CDR3 is TGCGCCAGCAGTGACCCAGGGTTGGGCAAAAACATTCAGTACTTC. Its protein is CASSDPGLGKNIQYF.

V usage is TRBV29-1 and J usage is TRBJ2-1; 7 bases fit TRBD1. CDR1 is SQVTM, CDR2 ANQGSEA, per germline. V gave up 4 bases and J gave up 4 bases; unmatched junction bases: 7. This CDR3 is 14 amino acids long. For the CDR3, the DNA is TGCAGCGTTGGAGCCGGGACAGCTTACAATGAGCAGTTCTTC. It codes for CSVGAGTAYNEQFF.

V and J are TRBV21-1 and TRBJ2-5; the table's D gene call, TRBD1, was not cross checked with the DNA. TRBV21-1 is given as a pseudogene. The CDR3 extends over 15 amino acids. In nucleotides, the CDR3 is TGTGCCAGCAGCAAAGGAGGGGTCAGGCAAGAGACCCAGTACTTC. Residues: CASSKGGVRQETQYF.

In its sample, this clonotype was seen many times. V gene TRBV12-3 or TRBV12-4 combines with J gene TRBJ2-1, with 12 bases matching TRBD2. The V and J ends lost 6 bases and 4 bases, in that order; junction bases with no gene match: 4. CDR3 length equals 15 residues. The CDR3 loop reads CASSHTSGRYNEQFF. In nucleotides, the CDR3 is TGTGCCAGCAGCCACACTAGCGGGAGGTACAATGAGCAGTTCTTC.

In its sample, this clonotype was seen a few times. V and J are TRBV20-1 and TRBJ2-7; 12 bases match TRBD2. The CDR3 runs 15 residues. V dropped 3 bases and J dropped 6; count of bases not matched to a gene: 9. Germline V gene data show CDR1 as DFQATT and CDR2 as SNEGSKA (reference sequence). DNA for the CDR3: TGCAGTGCTAGTCCTGCGGGACTAGCGGGCTTCGAGCAGTACTTC. Its translation is CSASPAGLAGFEQYF.

This clonotype turned up a few times. This chain uses TRBV6-6 with TRBJ2-1; TRBD2 agrees at 8 bases. CDR1 and CDR2 from the germline V gene are MNHNY and SVGAGI (reference sequence). Trimming removed 6 bases from V and 8 bases from J; junction bases left unmatched: 15. The CDR3 spans 16 residues. The chain's CDR3 is CASSATGTSLVDEQFF. DNA for the CDR3: TGTGCCAGCAGCGCCACCGGGACTAGTCTTGTTGATGAGCAGTTCTTC.

The chain combines TRBV27 with TRBJ1-1, with 7 positions matching TRBD1. The CDR3 spans 14 residues. Per the germline V gene, CDR1 is MNHEY and CDR2 is SMNVEV (reference sequence). V lost 3 bases to trimming and J lost 7 bases; unmatched junction nucleotides: 8. The CDR3 sequence is CASSFFKGAGEAFF. Here the CDR3 DNA reads TGTGCCAGCAGTTTTTTCAAGGGGGCCGGTGAAGCTTTCTTT.

The V gene is TRBV6-6, the J gene TRBJ1-6; TRBD1 aligns across 9 bases. There are 15 residues in the CDR3. Per the germline V gene, CDR1 is MNHNY and CDR2 is SVGAGI (reference sequence). The V gene end was trimmed by 0 bases and the J gene end by 8 bases; junction bases not matched to a gene: 2. The CDR3: CASSYSRTGDSPLHF. In DNA form, the CDR3 reads TGTGCCAGCAGTTACTCTCGGACAGGGGATTCACCCCTCCACTTT.

This chain joins TRBV11-2 and TRBJ2-3; 8 bases line up with TRBD1. This CDR3 is 16 amino acids long. CDR1 and CDR2 from the germline V gene are SGHAT and FQNNGV. Unmatched junction bases numbered 10, after V lost 6 bases and J lost 2 bases. The CDR3 coding sequence is TGTGCCAGCAGGACGACAGGGGCTGTTACCACAGATACGCAGTATTTT. Encoded protein: CASRTTGAVTTDTQYF.

This clonotype was observed at least ten times. The chain's CDR3 is CASSLQGAKNIQYF. CDR3 in DNA: TGTGCCAGCAGTTTACAGGGGGCCAAAAACATTCAGTACTTC. V and J are TRBV12-3 or TRBV12-4 and TRBJ2-4, with D perhaps matching TRBD1 (6 bases). V lost 2 bases to trimming and J lost 1 base, with 6 bases between them. This CDR3 is built from 14 residues.

This clonotype has ten or more counts. The chain is built from TRBV6-1 and TRBJ2-7; no clear D. V shed 4 bases and J shed 0 bases, with 4 bases lying between them. This CDR3 spans 12 amino acids. From germline, CDR1 is MNHNS and CDR2 SASEGT. The CDR3 region has the DNA TGTGCCAGCAGTGGGGCCTCCTACGAGCAGTACTTC. The encoded protein is CASSGASYEQYF.

V and J are TRBV2 and TRBJ2-2; tentative D call: TRBD2 (5 bases). Trimming removed 6 bases at V and 1 base at J, with 9 bases between. CDR1 SNHLY and CDR2 FYNNEI come from the germline V gene. This CDR3 comprises 14 residues. The CDR3 region is CASRALVNTGELFF. The DNA for the CDR3 is TGTGCCAGCAGGGCACTAGTGAACACCGGGGAGCTGTTTTTT. The complete variable domain, with remaining parts taken from reference TRBV2 and TRBJ2-2, reads EPEVTQTPSHQVTQMGQEVILRCVPISNHLYFYWYRQILGQKVEFLVSFYNNEISEKSEIFDDQFSVERPDGSNFTLKIRSTKLEDSAMYFCASRALVNTGELFFGEGSRLTVL.

On this clonotype: Compared with germline, one end of the junction differs, possibly owing to a read error. This chain links TRBV16 with TRBJ2-1, with a tentative D call TRBD2 (5 bases). CDR1 and CDR2 (germline): KGHSY, FQNENV. The CDR3 runs to 15 residues. The CDR3 loop is CASSQSHGLYDEQFF. The CDR3 DNA follows: TGTGCCAGCAGCCAATCGCATGGACTCTACGATGAGCAGTTCTTC. Drawing the rest from reference TRBV16 and TRBJ2-1, the complete variable domain is GEEVAQTPKHLVRGEGQKAKLYCAPIKGHSYVFWYQQVLKNEFKFLISFQNENVFDETGMPKERFSAKCLPNSPCSLEIQATKLEDSAVYFCASSQSHGLYDEQFFGPGTRLTVL.